The table lists the clone carrying this TCR beta chain with a few counts. Its antigen is unidentified. The PCR had 60 Vbeta and 13 Jbeta primers. Using immunoSEQ multiplex PCR, the repertoire was profiled, and TCRdb retains in-frame clones only, with some absent. This sample has around 170,000 clones, with around 68% found just once. This sample was included in a study of cytomegalovirus exposure and HLA in healthy donors. CDR3 length equals 14 residues. The V end was cut by 5 bases, the J end by 0 bases, with 10 bases between. The germline V gene encodes CDR1 SGHTA and CDR2 FQGTGA. Overall study results and limits: A list of approximately 160 TCR beta chains associated with cytomegalovirus was given.

Sequencing was done on a sample of PBMCs. The chain combines TRBV7-3 with TRBJ1-2; D is unresolved. The receptor's source is a girl aged 10-17 years in good health and CMV-seronegative. CDR3 DNA sequence: TGTGCCAGCAGCCAACCGGGGACTAACTATGGCTACACCTTC. Amino acids: CASSQPGTNYGYTF.